This TCR beta chain was retrieved from a study of T cells after yellow fever vaccination. Study-wide context: Fractions low in cell number were prepared with SMART-Seq v4 Ultra Low Input. The study, taken as a whole, reports: After the booster, approximately 95% of CD4 and roughly nine tenths of CD8 primary-response clones were re-detected.

This CDR3 is 14 amino acids long. Trimming cost V 4 bases and J 9 bases, with 19 bases left between them. Germline CDR1 is SGHRS and CDR2 is YFSETQ. This clonotype has a count of ten or more. The 5'RACE template-switching step produced TCR cDNA and added a universal primer site and UMIs. A single record per CDR3 protein comes from TCRdb applying MiXCR to the 5' RACE reads. The table has 25,000 to 30,000 distinct CDR3 sequences, roughly 4.5% seen once. Source: PBMCs, either bulk or a sorted T-cell subset (CD4+, CD8+, memory, or dextramer-sorted; not recorded which), taken on the day of the yellow fever booster vaccination. The chain employs TRBV5-1 and TRBJ1-1; D is possibly TRBD1 (5 bases). The TCR was taken from a man younger than 30 who received the YFV17D yellow fever vaccine. CDR3 bases: TGCGCCAGCAGCCGGCCAGGGACCCAATACCAAGCTTTCTTT. Its protein is CASSRPGTQYQAFF. Full variable domain (remainder filled in from reference TRBV5-1 and TRBJ1-1): KAGVTQTPRYLIKTRGQQVTLSCSPISGHRSVSWYQQTPGQGLQFLFEYFSETQRNKGNFPGRFSGRQFSNSRSEMNVSTLELGDSALYLCASSRPGTQYQAFFGQGTRLTVV.